The rows below give T cell receptor beta chains drawn from one sample of a study of patients and donors after allogeneic stem cell transplantation. TCRdb re-called the RT-PCR reads with MiXCR, one entry per CDR3 protein. The sample holds around 200,000 distinct CDR3 sequences; less than 50% are singletons and the top ten take roughly 10%. The sample taken for sequencing was blood, either unsorted or a sorted T cell fraction (not recorded which). These receptor sequences come from a human donor who was either an allogeneic HSCT recipient or a stem cell or donor lymphocyte infusion donor (not recorded which). It is not recorded whose cells these are; they may come from a transplant donor. Both conserved end residues are part of each CDR3. The D gene is left open where the match is weak. Clone size, where shown, is once, few, many, or a class for clones that have expanded.

abundance: NA
v_gene: TRBV7-2
j_gene: TRBJ1-5
d_gene: NA
CDR3nt: TGTGCCAGCAGCTTAAGGGTTACGTCAAATAGCAATCAGCCCCAGCATTTT
CDR3aa: CASSLRVTSNSNQPQHF

abundance: NA
v_gene: TRBV7-9
j_gene: TRBJ2-7
d_gene: NA
CDR3nt: TGTGCCAGCAGCTCGACCCTGAGGGACGAGCAGTACTTC
CDR3aa: CASSSTLRDEQYF

abundance: few
v_gene: TRBV4-1
j_gene: TRBJ1-2
d_gene: NA
CDR3nt: TGCGCCAGCAGCCCGCAGGGAAGCTATGGCTACACCTTC
CDR3aa: CASSPQGSYGYTF

abundance: NA
v_gene: TRBV20-1
j_gene: TRBJ1-1
d_gene: TRBD1
CDR3nt: TGCAGTGCTCCGGGACAGGGACGAAGGGGTAGATACACTGAAGCTTTCTTT
CDR3aa: CSAPGQGRRGRYTEAFF

abundance: NA
v_gene: TRBV14
j_gene: TRBJ2-5
d_gene: NA
CDR3nt: TGTGCCAGCAGCCAAGGGAACGTAGGTGCGACCCAGTACTTC
CDR3aa: CASSQGNVGATQYF

abundance: few
v_gene: TRBV9
j_gene: TRBJ1-6
d_gene: TRBD1
CDR3nt: TGTGCCAGCAGCGTTACATCCGGGACAGCTAATTCACCCCTCCACTTT
CDR3aa: CASSVTSGTANSPLHF

abundance: NA
v_gene: TRBV20-1
j_gene: TRBJ2-3
d_gene: NA
CDR3nt: TGCAGTGCAGCCGGACAGCTGGTTTCAGATACGCAGTATTTT
CDR3aa: CSAAGQLVSDTQYF

abundance: NA
v_gene: TRBV10-3
j_gene: TRBJ1-1
d_gene: TRBD1
CDR3nt: TGTGCCATCAGGGGAAGACAGGGGAACTATGAAGCTTTCTTT
CDR3aa: CAIRGRQGNYEAFF

abundance: NA
v_gene: TRBV5-1
j_gene: TRBJ2-3
d_gene: NA
CDR3nt: TGCGCCAGCAGCTTGATGAGGGTTCGGGGGTCCCAAGATACGCAGTATTTT
CDR3aa: CASSLMRVRGSQDTQYF

abundance: few
v_gene: TRBV20-1
j_gene: TRBJ2-7
d_gene: TRBD1
CDR3nt: TGCAGTGCTTCCCGGGACAGGGGGCCCTCCTACGAGCAGTACTTC
CDR3aa: CSASRDRGPSYEQYF

abundance: NA
v_gene: TRBV3-1
j_gene: TRBJ1-5
d_gene: TRBD1
CDR3nt: TGTGCCAGCCAGGGGGTAGGCCAGCCCCAGCATTTC
CDR3aa: CASQGVGQPQHF

abundance: NA
v_gene: TRBV12-3/TRBV12-4
j_gene: TRBJ1-4
d_gene: NA
CDR3nt: TGTGCCAGCAGTTTAAACCTCGGTCAGATGTTTTTT
CDR3aa: CASSLNLGQMFF

abundance: NA
v_gene: TRBV5-1
j_gene: TRBJ1-1
d_gene: TRBD1
CDR3nt: TGCGCCAGCAGCTTCCGGGACAGGGGGTTGGCTGAAGCTTTCTTT
CDR3aa: CASSFRDRGLAEAFF

abundance: few
v_gene: TRBV25-1
j_gene: TRBJ1-6
d_gene: NA
CDR3nt: TGTGCCACCCAGGGGATTAGCTCCTATAATTCACCCCTCCACTTT
CDR3aa: CATQGISSYNSPLHF

abundance: NA
v_gene: TRBV20-1
j_gene: TRBJ2-7
d_gene: TRBD2
CDR3nt: TGCAGTGCTAGAGATGTCCGGGGAGGGAACGAGCAGTACTTC
CDR3aa: CSARDVRGGNEQYF

abundance: few
v_gene: TRBV6-1
j_gene: TRBJ1-5
d_gene: TRBD1
CDR3nt: TGTGCCAGCAGGAACAGGGGAGGCAATCAGCCCCAGCATTTT
CDR3aa: CASRNRGGNQPQHF

abundance: NA
v_gene: TRBV7-7
j_gene: TRBJ2-1
d_gene: TRBD2
CDR3nt: TGTGCCAGCAGCTTGGGGGGGTGGAACAATGAGCAGTTCTTC
CDR3aa: CASSLGGWNNEQFF

abundance: NA
v_gene: TRBV12-3/TRBV12-4
j_gene: TRBJ1-2
d_gene: TRBD1
CDR3nt: TGTGCCAGCAGTTCGCTATACAGGGGGCGCGGGTCTCATGGCTACACCTTC
CDR3aa: CASSSLYRGRGSHGYTF

abundance: NA
v_gene: TRBV7-3
j_gene: TRBJ2-7
d_gene: TRBD2
CDR3nt: TGTGCCAGCAGCCTTAGTAGCGGGGCCGAGCAGTACTTC
CDR3aa: CASSLSSGAEQYF

abundance: few
v_gene: TRBV7-9
j_gene: TRBJ2-7
d_gene: TRBD1
CDR3nt: TGTGCCAGCAGCTTAGTTGAGACAGGGGCCTTCGAGCAGTACTTC
CDR3aa: CASSLVETGAFEQYF

abundance: NA
v_gene: TRBV6-1
j_gene: TRBJ1-1
d_gene: TRBD1
CDR3nt: TGTGCCAGCAGTCGGGACAGGGCGAGGACTGAAGCTTTCTTT
CDR3aa: CASSRDRARTEAFF

abundance: few
v_gene: TRBV20-1
j_gene: TRBJ1-2
d_gene: NA
CDR3nt: TGCAGTGCTAGAGGTCTACAAAGGTCGTCTTATGGCTACACCTTC
CDR3aa: CSARGLQRSSYGYTF

abundance: NA
v_gene: TRBV12-3/TRBV12-4
j_gene: TRBJ1-5
d_gene: NA
CDR3nt: TGTGCCAGCAGTCCTACAGGGACGGGGGGCAATCAGCCCCAGCATTTT
CDR3aa: CASSPTGTGGNQPQHF

abundance: NA
v_gene: TRBV3-1
j_gene: TRBJ2-7
d_gene: NA
CDR3nt: TGTGCCAGCAGCTACCGGGACACCACCTACGAGCAGTACTTC
CDR3aa: CASSYRDTTYEQYF

abundance: NA
v_gene: TRBV5-1
j_gene: TRBJ2-5
d_gene: TRBD1
CDR3nt: TGCGCCAGCAGCTTGACAGGGGGATTTCAAGAGACCCAGTACTTC
CDR3aa: CASSLTGGFQETQYF

abundance: NA
v_gene: TRBV5-1
j_gene: TRBJ2-1
d_gene: TRBD1
CDR3nt: TGCGCCAGCAGCGAACAGGGGCCTGCCTACAATGAGCAGTTCTTC
CDR3aa: CASSEQGPAYNEQFF

abundance: few
v_gene: TRBV20-1
j_gene: TRBJ1-4
d_gene: NA
CDR3nt: TGCAGTGCCTTCCCGGAAGCAACTAATGAAAAACTGTTTTTT
CDR3aa: CSAFPEATNEKLFF

abundance: few
v_gene: TRBV20-1
j_gene: TRBJ1-2
d_gene: TRBD1
CDR3nt: TGCAGTGCTAGAGCCATGTGGACAGGGCCATCCAACTATGGCTACACCTTC
CDR3aa: CSARAMWTGPSNYGYTF

abundance: few
v_gene: TRBV5-1
j_gene: TRBJ2-7
d_gene: NA
CDR3nt: TGCGCCAGCAGCTTCCGGGACTCAACCTACGAGCAGTACTTC
CDR3aa: CASSFRDSTYEQYF

abundance: few
v_gene: TRBV24-1
j_gene: TRBJ2-3
d_gene: NA
CDR3nt: TGTGCCACCAGTGATCCCCGGGACTATACGCAGTATTTT
CDR3aa: CATSDPRDYTQYF

abundance: few
v_gene: TRBV2
j_gene: TRBJ1-5
d_gene: TRBD1
CDR3nt: TGTGCCAGCAGTACAGGGGGCAGTCAGCCCCAGCATTTT
CDR3aa: CASSTGGSQPQHF

abundance: NA
v_gene: TRBV12-3/TRBV12-4
j_gene: TRBJ2-5
d_gene: NA
CDR3nt: TGTGCCAGCAGTTTAGGAATTAGCGGCGAGACCCAGTACTTC
CDR3aa: CASSLGISGETQYF

abundance: NA
v_gene: TRBV9
j_gene: TRBJ1-3
d_gene: NA
CDR3nt: TGTGCCAGCAGACAGGGACCCTCTGGAAACACCATATATTTT
CDR3aa: CASRQGPSGNTIYF

abundance: NA
v_gene: TRBV25-1
j_gene: TRBJ1-2
d_gene: NA
CDR3nt: TGTGCCAGCAGTGGACCCGGGACCCATTCTAACTATGGCTACACCTTC
CDR3aa: CASSGPGTHSNYGYTF

abundance: NA
v_gene: TRBV12-3/TRBV12-4
j_gene: TRBJ1-6
d_gene: TRBD1
CDR3nt: TGTGCCAGTCCCCCAACGACAGGGTTCAGGGATAATTCACCCCTCCACTTT
CDR3aa: CASPPTTGFRDNSPLHF

abundance: NA
v_gene: TRBV12-3/TRBV12-4
j_gene: TRBJ2-2
d_gene: NA
CDR3nt: TGTGCCAGCATCATTTCGCCCGCCGAGGAGCTGTTTTTT
CDR3aa: CASIISPAEELFF

abundance: NA
v_gene: TRBV29-1
j_gene: TRBJ2-5
d_gene: TRBD1
CDR3nt: TGCAGCGTAGGGCCGGGGACAGGGGGCTGGGAGACCCAGTACTTC
CDR3aa: CSVGPGTGGWETQYF